This record covers a single T cell receptor beta chain. The record originates from a study of blood T cell repertoires in COVID-19. At the level of the study: There were acute and convalescent COVID-19 samples, and they came from the United States, Italy and Spain.

Original data processing: Scientists estimated how many nucleated cells there were by amplifying reference gene primers. The assay was immunoSEQ multiplex PCR, and TCRdb's table has in-frame clones only and misses some. D and trimming were read from the DNA, whereas the V and J calls and clone size are those reported in that table. The sample records approximately 190,000 clones, about four fifths being singletons. Sequences were obtained from peripheral blood. The sequence came from an older woman with COVID-19, enrolled during active disease.

CDR3 loop: CAVRDSSTNEKLFF. The CDR3 DNA is TGTGCCGTAAGGGACAGCTCAACTAATGAAAAACTGTTTTTT. The rearrangement uses TRBV19 and TRBJ1-4; 7 positions match TRBD1. Germline trimming cut 11 bases from V and 0 bases from J; bases unmatched to any gene: 6. This CDR3 comprises 14 residues. Germline CDR1 and CDR2: LNHDA and SQIVND (reference sequence).